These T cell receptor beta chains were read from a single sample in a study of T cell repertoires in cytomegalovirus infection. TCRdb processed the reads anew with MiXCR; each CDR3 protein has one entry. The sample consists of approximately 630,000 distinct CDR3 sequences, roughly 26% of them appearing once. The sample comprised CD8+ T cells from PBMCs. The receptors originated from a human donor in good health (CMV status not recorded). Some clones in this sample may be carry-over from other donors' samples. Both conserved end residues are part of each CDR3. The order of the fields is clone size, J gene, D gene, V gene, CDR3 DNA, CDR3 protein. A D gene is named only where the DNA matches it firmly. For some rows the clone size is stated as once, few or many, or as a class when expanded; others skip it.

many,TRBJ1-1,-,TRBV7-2,TGTGCCAGCAGCTCAAGGGGAAGGACTGAAGCTTTCTTT,CASSSRGRTEAFF
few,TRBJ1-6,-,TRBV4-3,TGCGCCAGCAGCCAAGATTTAGGGCAGAAAAATTCACCCCTCCACTTT,CASSQDLGQKNSPLHF
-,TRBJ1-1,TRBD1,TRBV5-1,TGCGCCAGCAGCTTGGTAGGGACAGCCAACACTGAAGCTTTCTTT,CASSLVGTANTEAFF
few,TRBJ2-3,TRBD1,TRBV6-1,TGTGCCAGCCCGACAGGGAATACGCAGTATTTT,CASPTGNTQYF
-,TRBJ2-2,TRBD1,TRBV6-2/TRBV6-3,TGTGCCAGCAGGGGGACAGGGGGCGATACCGGGGAGCTGTTTTTT,CASRGTGGDTGELFF
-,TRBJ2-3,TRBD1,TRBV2,TGTGCCAGCATAAAAGGGGACAGGGGCAACACAGATACGCAGTATTTT,CASIKGDRGNTDTQYF
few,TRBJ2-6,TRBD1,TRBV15,TGTGCCACCAGCAATGGCGTAGGGACAGGGCACTCTGGGGCCAACGTCCTGACTTTC,CATSNGVGTGHSGANVLTF
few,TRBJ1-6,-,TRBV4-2,TGTGCCAGCAGCCAACGACCGAGGGACTATAATTCACCCCTCCACTTT,CASSQRPRDYNSPLHF
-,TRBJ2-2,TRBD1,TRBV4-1,TGCGCCAGCAGCCAAGAAATACAGGGGGCCGGGGAGCTGTTTTTT,CASSQEIQGAGELFF
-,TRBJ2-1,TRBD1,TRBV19,TGTGCCGGACAGGGCTTCGGCAATGAGCAGTTCTTC,CAGQGFGNEQFF
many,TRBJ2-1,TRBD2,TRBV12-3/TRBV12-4,TGTGCCAGCAGCTCCGGACTAGCGGGGCCTAGCTCCTACAATGAGCAGTTCTTC,CASSSGLAGPSSYNEQFF
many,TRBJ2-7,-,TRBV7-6,TGTGCCAGCAGCTCTGGGGAAAGTATGTACGAGCAGTACTTC,CASSSGESMYEQYF
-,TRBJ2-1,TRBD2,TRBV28,TGTGCCAGCAGTCGCGGGGGTGTCTACTACAATGAGCAGTTCTTC,CASSRGGVYYNEQFF
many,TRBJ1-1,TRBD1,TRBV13,TGTGCCAGCAGCTGGGACAGGGGAAAAGGAGCTTTCTTT,CASSWDRGKGAFF
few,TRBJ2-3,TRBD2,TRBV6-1,TGTGCCAGCAGTGAAGTCGGCGGGGGGGATGGAGATACGCAGTATTTT,CASSEVGGGDGDTQYF
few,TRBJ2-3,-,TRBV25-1,TGTGCCAGCAGTGAATTCGGAGGGGATACGCAGTATTTT,CASSEFGGDTQYF
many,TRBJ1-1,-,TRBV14,TGTGCCAGCAGCCAAGGGGGACCACCTCCCGGCTTT,CASSQGGPPPGF
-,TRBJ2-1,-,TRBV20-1,TGCAGTGCTAGAGGGCGGGGTCCCTACAATGAGCAGTTCTTC,CSARGRGPYNEQFF
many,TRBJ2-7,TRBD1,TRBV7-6,TGTGCCAGCAGCTCCCCTGACAGGGGGTCTTACGAGCAGTACTTC,CASSSPDRGSYEQYF
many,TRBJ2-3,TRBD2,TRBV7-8,TGTGCCAGCAGCCTAAAGACAGGTCTCTTTAGCGGGGAAAGCACAGATACGCAGTATTTT,CASSLKTGLFSGESTDTQYF
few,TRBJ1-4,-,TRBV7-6,TGTGCCAGCAGCTTAGAAGCGACAGAGAATAATGAAAAACTGTTTTTT,CASSLEATENNEKLFF
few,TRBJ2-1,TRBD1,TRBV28,TGTGCCAGCAGTTTAGGACAGGGGAATGAGCAGTTCTTC,CASSLGQGNEQFF
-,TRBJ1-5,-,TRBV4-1,TGCGCCAGCAGCCAAGGATGGGGTGAACAGCCCCAGCATTTT,CASSQGWGEQPQHF
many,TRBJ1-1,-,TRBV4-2,TGTGCCAGCAGCCAAGAGGGCGGGAACACTGAAGCTTTCTTT,CASSQEGGNTEAFF
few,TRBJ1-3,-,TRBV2,TGTGCCGGTGGGATTAGCATACAGTCTGGAAACACCATATATTTT,CAGGISIQSGNTIYF
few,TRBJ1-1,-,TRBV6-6,TGTGCCAGCAGTTTTCTCTTGGATAGGGTTATAGGGGACACTGAAGCTTTCTTT,CASSFLLDRVIGDTEAFF
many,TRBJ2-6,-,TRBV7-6,TGTGCCAGCAGCTTAGGTCCGTCTGGGGCCAACGTCCTGACTTTC,CASSLGPSGANVLTF
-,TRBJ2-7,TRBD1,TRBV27,TGTGCCGCAGGGACAGGGTTCGACGAGCAGTACTTC,CAAGTGFDEQYF
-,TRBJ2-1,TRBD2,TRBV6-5,TGTGCCAGCAGTTACGAGGCTAGCGGGGGCTGGGAGCAGTTCTTC,CASSYEASGGWEQFF
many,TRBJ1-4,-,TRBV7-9,TGTGCCAGCAGCCCAGAGACGGCCGCCGGCGAAAAACTGTTTTTT,CASSPETAAGEKLFF
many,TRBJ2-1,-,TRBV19,TGTGCCAGTAGTATTATTGGGGCGTTGGATGAGCAGTTCTTC,CASSIIGALDEQFF
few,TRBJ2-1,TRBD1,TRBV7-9,TGTGCCAGCAGCCCTGACAGGGCATACGGGCCCTACAATGAGCAGTTCTTC,CASSPDRAYGPYNEQFF
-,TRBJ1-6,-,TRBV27,TGTGCCAGCAGTTTCGGAGGGGAGGGTTCACCCCTCCACTTT,CASSFGGEGSPLHF
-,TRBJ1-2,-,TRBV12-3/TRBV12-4,TGTGCCAGCAGTCCATCCCCAGCCTCCTATGGCTACACCTTC,CASSPSPASYGYTF
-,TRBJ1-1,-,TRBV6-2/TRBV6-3,TGTGCCAACAGTTACTCGACAGACATGAACACTGAAGCTTTCTTT,CANSYSTDMNTEAFF
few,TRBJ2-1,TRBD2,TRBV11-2,TGTGCCAGCAGCTTAGGGACTAGGGGCGAGCAGTTCTTC,CASSLGTRGEQFF
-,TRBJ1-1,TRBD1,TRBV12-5,TGTGCTAGTGGTTTCTTACAGGGGGTGGTGAACACTGAAGCTTTCTTT,CASGFLQGVVNTEAFF
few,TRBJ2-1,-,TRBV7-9,TGTGCCAGCAGCGCTCAGGGGGGCAATGAGCAGTTCTTC,CASSAQGGNEQFF
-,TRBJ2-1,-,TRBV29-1,TGCAGCGTTGAAGTTCTTCCTAGCTATGAGCAGTTCTTC,CSVEVLPSYEQFF
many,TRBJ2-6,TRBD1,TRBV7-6,TGTGCCAGCAGCCCCCGGACCGCAGGGGGCTTCTCTGGGGCCAACGTCCTGACTTTC,CASSPRTAGGFSGANVLTF
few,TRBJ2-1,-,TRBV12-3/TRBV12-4,TGTGCCAGCATCACGGGCCTACTGCAGTTCTTC,CASITGLLQFF
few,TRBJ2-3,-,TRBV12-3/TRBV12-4,TGTGCCAGCAGTTTCATAGCTCCGAGTCCCACAGATACGCAGTATTTT,CASSFIAPSPTDTQYF
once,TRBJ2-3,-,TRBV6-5,TGTGCCAGCAGTTACGACAGTAATACGCAGTATTTT,CASSYDSNTQYF
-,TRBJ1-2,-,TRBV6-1,TGTGCCAGCAGAGCTACAGGGACCGGCTACACCTTC,CASRATGTGYTF
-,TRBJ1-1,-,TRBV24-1,TGTGCCACCAGTGATTTCTGGACACCCATGAACACTGAAGCTTTCTTT,CATSDFWTPMNTEAFF
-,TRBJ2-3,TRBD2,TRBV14,TGTGCCAGCAGCCAAGTCGTGGTAGCGGGAAGCTACTATACGCAGTATTTT,CASSQVVVAGSYYTQYF
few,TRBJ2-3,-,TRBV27,TGTGCCAGCAGTTACGACACCCTTTCTCCAGGAGAATGGCCAGATACGCAGTATTTT,CASSYDTLSPGEWPDTQYF
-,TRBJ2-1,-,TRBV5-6,TGTGCCAGCAGCTTGGTGGAGTGGGCCTACAATGAGCAGTTCTTC,CASSLVEWAYNEQFF
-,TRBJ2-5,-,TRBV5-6,TGTGCCAGCAGCTTGGCCGGGCAGGGCCGACAAGAGACCCAGTACTTC,CASSLAGQGRQETQYF
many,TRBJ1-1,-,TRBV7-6,TGTGCCAGCAGCTTGGCCGGGGGCCTCACTGAAGCTTTCTTT,CASSLAGGLTEAFF
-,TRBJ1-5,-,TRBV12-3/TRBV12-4,TGTGCCAGCAGTTTACTCGGTTATGTCAATCAGCCCCAGCATTTT,CASSLLGYVNQPQHF